This T cell receptor beta chain came from a study of blood T cells in healthy people across ages. Study results and limitations: Age showed a roughly linear inverse relationship with TCR beta diversity per million T cells.

PCR was performed a second time for roughly 7 to 11 cycles using a sample-barcoded 5' primer and a J-beta primer mix. TCRdb reprocessed the 5' RACE reads via MiXCR and lists one record per CDR3 protein. The profile shows 780,000 or so distinct CDR3 sequences, about 61% of them singletons. This CDR3 comprises 15 residues. J was trimmed by 2 bases and V by 5 bases; bases with no gene match: 5. Germline values: CDR1 SGHTA, CDR2 FQGTGA. Turning to this clonotype: The antigen remains undetermined.

Each donor was a healthy Caucasian individual from Russia, aged roughly 6 to 95. The sequence came from a man aged 40-49 years in good health. Sequenced: blood. The chain employs TRBV7-3 and TRBJ2-3; 9 bases align to TRBD2. The CDR3 DNA sequence: TGTGCCAGCAGCGGTAGCGGGAGACTCACAGATACGCAGTATTTT. Translation: CASSGSGRLTDTQYF.